A single sample is the source of the 17 T cell receptor beta chains below, sequenced in a study of T cell repertoires in cytomegalovirus infection. TCRdb reprocessed the reads with MiXCR, giving one entry per CDR3 protein. The table has about 830,000 distinct CDR3 sequences, about 33% seen once; the top ten hold under 15%. Their target antigens are unknown. The sample in question was cultured CD8+ T cells from PBMCs, obtained from culture after CMV antigen stimulation. The receptors shown here come from a human donor in good health (CMV status not recorded). Some clones in this sample may be carry-over from other donors' samples.

V is TRBV20-1 and J is TRBJ2-7, with D perhaps matching TRBD1 or TRBD2 (6 bases each). The CDR3 totals 13 residues. V was pared by 6 bases and J by 1 base, with 13 bases between. Germline V gene lookup returns CDR1 DFQATT and CDR2 SNEGSKA (reference sequence). CDR3 bases: TGCAGTGCCGGGGGCAGGGCGTCCTACGAGCAGTACTTC. Residues: CSAGGRASYEQYF.

This chain links TRBV6-1 with TRBJ2-2; the D is unclear. Between the trimmed V and J ends, which lost 2 bases and 6 bases, there was a span of 4 bases. Germline V gene lookup returns CDR1 MNHNS and CDR2 SASEGT. The CDR3 runs 12 residues. The CDR3 nucleotides read TGTGCCAGCAGTGAATTGGCCGGGGAGCTGTTTTTT. Amino acid sequence: CASSELAGELFF.

This chain connects TRBV5-4 to TRBJ2-5; possible D gene TRBD2, 6 bases. Germline lookup yields CDR1 SGHNT and CDR2 YYREEE (reference sequence). This CDR3 is built from 12 residues. Deletions cut 4 bases from V and 11 bases from J, with 15 bases between. Here the CDR3 reads CASSPSDSYQYF. CDR3 sequence (DNA): TGTGCCAGCAGCCCTAGCGACAGCTATCAGTACTTC. The entire variable domain, with the rest obtained from reference TRBV5-4 and TRBJ2-5, is as follows: ETGVTQSPTHLIKTRGQQVTLRCSSQSGHNTVSWYQQALGQGPQFIFQYYREEENGRGNFPPRFSGLQFPNYSSELNVNALELDDSALYLCASSPSDSYQYFGPGTRLLVL.

This clonotype turned up a few times. The chain uses TRBV11-3 and TRBJ2-3; TRBD1 might be the D (6 bases). The CDR3 extends over 15 amino acids. The germline V gene has CDR1 SGHNT and CDR2 YENEEA. The V end was cut by 6 bases, the J end by 0 bases, with 13 bases between. For the CDR3, the DNA is TGTGCCAGCAGTTCACGGGACACAAGCACAGATACGCAGTATTTT. The encoded protein is CASSSRDTSTDTQYF.

This clonotype was seen a handful of times. This chain's CDR3 is CAIKAGAGTEAFF. Here the CDR3 DNA reads TGTGCCATCAAGGCGGGGGCGGGAACTGAAGCTTTCTTT. J is TRBJ1-1 and V is TRBV10-3; tentative D call: TRBD1 (6 bases). Germline lookup yields CDR1 ENHRY and CDR2 SYGVKD. CDR3 length: 13 residues. V was shortened by 7 bases and J by 5 bases, with 14 bases between the two germline ends.

At least ten counts were recorded for this clonotype. The chain links TRBV9 to TRBJ1-1, with a tentative D call TRBD1 (5 bases). The V end lost 0 bases, the J end lost 4 bases, and 7 bases lay between the germline ends. CDR1 and CDR2 from the germline V gene are SGDLS and YYNGEE. The CDR3 runs 13 residues. Here the CDR3 reads CASSVGQGTEAFF. The DNA for the CDR3 is TGTGCCAGCAGCGTAGGTCAGGGCACTGAAGCTTTCTTT.

The chain employs TRBV19 and TRBJ1-2, with a possible D match to TRBD1 (5 bases). Trimming took off 4 bases at V and 4 bases at J, with 16 bases between the two ends. Germline V gives CDR1 LNHDA, CDR2 SQIVND (reference sequence). CDR3 length: 15 amino acids. The DNA for the CDR3 is TGTGCCAGTAGTACTATAGCGCGGGACCTCTATGGCTACACCTTC. Amino acid sequence: CASSTIARDLYGYTF.

This clonotype was recorded a few times. The chain employs TRBV7-8 and TRBJ2-7; the match to TRBD1 covers 7 bases. The CDR3 loop spans 18 amino acids. Per the germline V gene, CDR1 is SGHVS and CDR2 is FQNEAQ. The V segment lost 5 bases and the J segment 1 base; nucleotides outside the gene matches: 17. In nucleotides, the CDR3 is TGTGCCAGCAGCCAGTTCGGGACAGCCTACGTGGGGTCCTACGAGCAGTACGTC. It is translated as CASSQFGTAYVGSYEQYV.

This rearrangement joins TRBV27 to TRBJ2-1, with D possibly being TRBD1 (6 bases). V lost 5 bases to trimming and J lost 8 bases, with 16 bases between them. Germline V CDR1 and CDR2: MNHEY, SMNVEV (reference sequence). CDR3 length: 14 residues. CDR3 sequence (DNA): TGTGCCAGCAGTACCCCGGGGACATCGGATGAGCAGTTCTTC. Its protein product is CASSTPGTSDEQFF.

This sequence joins TRBV6-5 and TRBJ1-5; unclear D gene. The CDR3 extends over 15 amino acids. Germline V gives CDR1 MNHEY, CDR2 SVGAGI. V lost 10 bases, J lost 3 bases, and 19 bases lay in between. CDR3 DNA: TGTGCCACTGGTGTGGGTCTAACAGACAATCAGCCCCAGCATTTT. Translation gives CATGVGLTDNQPQHF.

The J gene is TRBJ2-2, the V gene TRBV18; TRBD1 is a possible D gene (5 bases). The length of the CDR3 is 18 residues. V was cut by 3 bases and J by 2 bases, with 19 bases left in between. Germline V gene sequence: CDR1 KGHSH, CDR2 LQKENI. The CDR3 loop is CASSPVYPTDANTGELFF. As DNA, the CDR3 is TGTGCCAGCTCACCGGTTTATCCGACAGACGCTAACACCGGGGAGCTGTTTTTT.

This clonotype was counted at least ten times. DNA for the CDR3: TGCGCCAGCAGCCTAAACCGGGACTTCTCTTACGAGCAGTACTTC. Amino acids: CASSLNRDFSYEQYF. The chain uses TRBV4-1 and TRBJ2-7, with D possibly matching TRBD2 (6 bases). The V end lost 4 bases, the J end lost 4 bases, and 17 bases lay between the germline ends. The CDR3 extends over 15 amino acids. The V gene's germline CDR1 is MGHRA and CDR2 YSYEKL.

The genes are TRBV19 and TRBJ2-1, with 7 bases aligning to TRBD1. The germline V gene encodes CDR1 LNHDA and CDR2 SQIVND (reference sequence). This CDR3 contains 15 residues. The ends lost 6 bases at V and 6 bases at J; junction bases unmatched: 11. The CDR3, as DNA: TGTGCCAGTAGAACCTCAGACAACAGGGGCAATGAGCAGTTCTTC. It encodes CASRTSDNRGNEQFF.

This clonotype was counted at least ten times. The gene calls are TRBV7-9 and TRBJ2-3; tentative D call: TRBD2 (6 bases). In germline, CDR1 is SEHNR, CDR2 FQNEAQ (reference sequence). Trimming cost V 5 bases and J 4 bases, with 7 bases left between them. This CDR3 is built from 12 residues. The chain's CDR3 is CASSPGADTQYF. CDR3 in DNA: TGTGCCAGCAGCCCGGGGGCAGATACGCAGTATTTT.

This clonotype was seen a single time. The chain uses TRBV2 and TRBJ1-4; D remains ambiguous. Germline-derived CDR1 and CDR2 are SNHLY and FYNNEI. Between the trimmed V and J ends, which lost 3 bases and 4 bases, there was a span of 12 bases. The CDR3 loop spans 15 amino acids. The CDR3 here is CASSDRRRINEKLFF. The CDR3 DNA reads TGTGCCAGCAGTGATAGGCGCAGAATTAATGAAAAACTGTTTTTT.

The J gene is TRBJ2-2, the V gene TRBV27, with 7 bases fitting TRBD2. The CDR3 contains 17 residues. Per the germline V gene, CDR1 is MNHEY and CDR2 is SMNVEV (reference sequence). V shed 0 bases, J shed 3 bases, and the junction held 7 bases outside the gene matches. CDR3 in amino acids: CASSLSGRVVDTGELFF. The CDR3 DNA is TGTGCCAGCAGTTTATCGGGGAGGGTCGTGGACACCGGGGAGCTGTTTTTT.

The table lists this clonotype with a few counts. The V and J genes are TRBV27 and TRBJ1-6; 9 bases match TRBD1. V dropped 0 bases and J dropped 8; count of bases not matched to a gene: 5. CDR1 is MNHEY, CDR2 SMNVEV, per germline (reference sequence). The CDR3 is 16 residues long. The CDR3 here is CASSLSRTGADSPLHF. The DNA of the CDR3 is TGTGCCAGCAGTTTATCGAGGACAGGGGCGGATTCACCCCTCCACTTT.